The sequence of this T cell receptor (beta chain) was determined in a study of cytomegalovirus exposure and HLA in healthy donors. Study findings and constraints: Productive status was seen about 87% or about 30% of the time for most TCR beta V segments in an earlier analysis. Cytomegalovirus-associated TCR beta chains were listed, numbering some 170. It was reported in a later analysis that an Asian-associated ancestry cluster showed fewer N-insertions than the approximately 700-donor mean.

This CDR3 spans 15 amino acids. Trimming pared 0 bases from V and 0 bases from J, leaving 8 bases between. The germline CDR1 and CDR2 sequences are SGHAT and FQNNGV. The study ran its PCR with 60 Vbeta and 13 Jbeta primers. Only in-frame clones appear in the TCRdb table, and some are missing; sequencing was by immunoSEQ multiplex PCR. The sample includes around 80,000 clones, 74% of them seen just once. About this clone itself: Its specificity is not known.

Sequencing input: PBMCs. The TCR sequence derives from a man aged 40-50 years in good health and CMV-seropositive. The chain is built from TRBV11-2 and TRBJ1-1; D is possibly TRBD1 (5 bases). CDR3 residues: CASSLDPGVNTEAFF. The CDR3 nucleotides are TGTGCCAGCAGCTTAGATCCGGGGGTGAACACTGAAGCTTTCTTT.